The 13 T cell receptor beta chains below come from one sample, sequenced in a study of cytomegalovirus exposure and HLA in healthy donors (dated by TCRdb to 2016 to 2017). The library was made by the immunoSEQ multiplex PCR assay. TCRdb's version of the immuneACCESS table is confined to in-frame rearrangements and falls short of the full clone set. An unresolved V gene accounts for under half of the shortfall where checked; the remainder is of unknown origin. This sample holds over 75,000 clones; 85% were observed only once. The top ten clonotypes cover 20% to 25% of the sample. The specimen sequenced was PBMCs. Receptors were obtained from a man younger than 30 in good health and CMV-seropositive.

A single count supports this clone. The DNA of the CDR3 is TGTGCCAGCAACTTAGTAAGGGACAGTGAAGCTTTCTTT. It is translated as CASNLVRDSEAFF. The chain combines TRBV6-5 with TRBJ1-1; the match to TRBD1 covers 7 bases. The trim removed 7 bases at V and 7 bases at J, leaving 9 bases unmatched. The germline V gene encodes CDR1 MNHEY and CDR2 SVGAGI. This CDR3 is 13 amino acids long.

By proportion, this clone is medium-sized. V is TRBV7-9 and J is TRBJ2-7; 7 bases match TRBD1. In germline, CDR1 is SEHNR, CDR2 FQNEAQ (reference sequence). CDR3 length: 14 amino acids. Unmatched junction bases numbered 5, after V lost 4 bases and J lost 2 bases. The CDR3 bases are TGTGCCAGCAGCTCCAAGGGGGCAGCCTACGAGCAGTACTTC. Its translation is CASSSKGAAYEQYF.

This chain connects TRBV28 to TRBJ2-2, with D tentatively TRBD2 (6 bases). CDR3 length equals 14 residues. Per the germline V gene, CDR1 is MDHEN and CDR2 is SYDVKM. V lost 2 bases to trimming and J lost 8 bases, with 12 bases between them. The CDR3 protein is CASSLGTLYGELFF. CDR3 nucleotide sequence: TGTGCCAGCAGTTTAGGGACTCTCTATGGGGAGCTGTTTTTT.

J is TRBJ1-2 and V is TRBV5-4, with TRBD1 matching over 9 bases. Germline CDR1 reads SGHNT; CDR2 reads YYREEE (reference sequence). V lost 3 bases, J lost 7 bases, and 7 bases stayed unmatched. The CDR3 runs to 14 residues. The CDR3 DNA follows: TGTGCCAGCAGCTCCGGGACAGGGACTATTGGCTACACCTTC. Protein: CASSSGTGTIGYTF. The full variable domain, rest sourced from reference TRBV5-4 and TRBJ1-2, is ETGVTQSPTHLIKTRGQQVTLRCSSQSGHNTVSWYQQALGQGPQFIFQYYREEENGRGNFPPRFSGLQFPNYSSELNVNALELDDSALYLCASSSGTGTIGYTFGSGTRLTVV.

The table lists this clone with a count of one. The V and J genes are TRBV6-5 and TRBJ2-1; D remains unclear. Germline CDR1 MNHEY, CDR2 SVGAGI. The CDR3 has 15 amino acids. V gave up 6 bases and J gave up 5 bases, with 17 bases separating them. The CDR3 DNA follows: TGTGCCAGCAGCCCATTAGACAAGGCTAACAATGAGCAGTTCTTC. Translated, it gives CASSPLDKANNEQFF.

This chain uses TRBV9 with TRBJ2-6; 7 nucleotides match TRBD2. From germline, CDR1 is SGDLS and CDR2 YYNGEE. CDR3 length equals 21 residues. Trimming removed 0 bases from V and 3 bases from J; junction bases left unmatched: 18. CDR3 residues: CASSVEESGGRFSGGANVLTF. The CDR3 nucleotides are TGTGCCAGCAGCGTAGAAGAATCGGGGGGTAGGTTCTCGGGTGGGGCCAACGTCCTGACTTTC.

The chain couples TRBV13 to TRBJ2-1; D is perhaps TRBD2 (5 bases). V was shortened by 2 bases and J by 8 bases, with 16 bases between the two germline ends. This CDR3 has 15 amino acids. Germline CDR1 reads PRHDT; CDR2 reads FYEKMQ (reference sequence). In DNA form, the CDR3 reads TGTGCCAGCAGCTTACTAGCTGGGGTAGCTTATGAGCAGTTCTTC. Translated: CASSLLAGVAYEQFF.

V usage is TRBV6-1 and J usage is TRBJ2-7; 10 nucleotides match TRBD2. Germline V gene data show CDR1 as MNHNS and CDR2 as SASEGT. The CDR3 covers 15 residues. V gave up 3 bases and J gave up 2 bases; unmatched junction bases: 4. The CDR3: CASSELAGETYEQYV. The CDR3 DNA reads as TGTGCCAGCAGTGAGCTAGCGGGGGAGACCTACGAGCAGTACGTC.

The V gene is TRBV6-5, the J gene TRBJ2-7, with 12 bases that match TRBD2. In germline, CDR1 is MNHEY, CDR2 SVGAGI. V was clipped by 4 bases and J by 5 bases; unmatched bases: 6. The CDR3 covers 15 residues. The CDR3 DNA reads TGTGCCAGCAGTTTCCGACTAGCGGGAGTCCACGAGCAGTACTTC. Translating gives CASSFRLAGVHEQYF.

The J gene is TRBJ2-1, the V gene TRBV7-9, with TRBD1 identical over 7 bases. This CDR3 has 12 amino acids. V dropped 4 bases and J dropped 9; count of bases not matched to a gene: 3. Germline V lookup: CDR1 SEHNR, CDR2 FQNEAQ (reference sequence). This CDR3 reads CASSSTGSEQFF. The CDR3 DNA sequence: TGTGCCAGCAGCTCGACAGGGAGTGAGCAGTTCTTC.

The chain joins TRBV5-4 to TRBJ2-1; maybe TRBD1 (6 bases). Trimming took off 0 bases at V and 4 bases at J, with 11 bases between the two ends. CDR1 and CDR2 from the germline V gene are SGHNT and YYREEE (reference sequence). This CDR3 region has 15 residues. The CDR3 sequence is CASSLGSGQYNEQFF. Here the CDR3 DNA reads TGTGCCAGCAGCTTGGGGAGCGGACAGTACAATGAGCAGTTCTTC. Filled out from reference TRBV5-4 and TRBJ2-1, the complete variable domain reads ETGVTQSPTHLIKTRGQQVTLRCSSQSGHNTVSWYQQALGQGPQFIFQYYREEENGRGNFPPRFSGLQFPNYSSELNVNALELDDSALYLCASSLGSGQYNEQFFGPGTRLTVL.

The V call is TRBV2, the J call TRBJ2-5; D possibly corresponds to TRBD1 (5 bases). V was pared by 3 bases and J by 0 bases, with 11 bases between. The CDR3 runs 15 residues. Germline V gene data show CDR1 as SNHLY and CDR2 as FYNNEI. CDR3 coding DNA: TGTGCCAGCAGTGATAGGGGAACCTACCAAGAGACCCAGTACTTC. It is translated as CASSDRGTYQETQYF.

This clone has only a few counts. The V and J genes are TRBV7-3 and TRBJ2-1; 12 bases line up with TRBD2. CDR1 SGHTA and CDR2 FQGTGA come from the germline V gene. The CDR3 sequence is 13 residues long. Germline trimming cut 6 bases from V and 7 bases from J; bases unmatched to any gene: 1. The CDR3 loop is CASSLAGGNEQFF. CDR3 in DNA: TGTGCCAGCAGTCTAGCGGGAGGGAATGAGCAGTTCTTC.